Listed here are 29 T cell receptor beta chains from one sample, sequenced in a study of cytomegalovirus exposure and HLA in healthy donors. Clones were read by immunoSEQ multiplex PCR, and TCRdb kept only the in-frame ones, dropping some. The sample lists 140,000 to 150,000 clones, 90% to 95% seen once, with around 0.7% in the top ten. The sample consisted of PBMCs. The receptors were sampled from a young man in good health and CMV-seronegative.

CDR3 amino acids: CASSLDRDSGNTIYF. CDR3 bases: TGTGCCAGCAGCCTCGACAGGGACTCTGGAAACACCATATATTTT. The rearrangement links TRBV5-6 to TRBJ1-3; TRBD1 matches at 7 bases. Germline CDR1 reads SGHDT; CDR2 reads YYEEEE. The CDR3 loop spans 15 amino acids. With 4 bases clipped from V and 0 bases from J, the junction kept 4 bases outside the gene matches.

The V call is TRBV5-5, the J call TRBJ1-6; TRBD1 is a possible D gene (5 bases). Trimming removed 0 bases from V and 8 bases from J, with 12 bases in between. The length of the CDR3 is 15 residues. Germline loops: CDR1 SGHKS, CDR2 YYEKEE (reference sequence). The CDR3 region is CASSLVRGSDSPLHF. CDR3 DNA sequence: TGTGCCAGCAGCTTGGTGCGGGGGAGTGATTCACCCCTCCACTTT.

The V and J genes are TRBV19 and TRBJ1-1; perhaps TRBD1 as D (5 bases). Per germline, CDR1 LNHDA and CDR2 SQIVND (reference sequence). V shed 5 bases and J shed 4 bases, with 17 bases lying between them. The CDR3 length is 15 residues. The CDR3 protein is CASSPSSRGTTEAFF. DNA of the CDR3: TGTGCCAGTAGTCCATCATCCCGGGGGACCACTGAAGCTTTCTTT. The variable domain in full, completed from reference TRBV19 and TRBJ1-1, reads DGGITQSPKYLFRKEGQNVTLSCEQNLNHDAMYWYRQDPGQGLRLIYYSQIVNDFQKGDIAEGYSVSREKKESFPLTVTSAQKNPTAFYLCASSPSSRGTTEAFFGQGTRLTVV.

The chain is built from TRBV6-1 and TRBJ2-5, with TRBD1 matching 7 bases. Germline CDR1 and CDR2: MNHNS and SASEGT. Unmatched junction bases numbered 4, after V lost 2 bases and J lost 1 base. The CDR3 has 15 amino acids. CDR3 nucleotide sequence: TGTGCCAGCAGTGAATCTAACAGGGGCCAAGAGACCCAGTACTTC. This gives the protein CASSESNRGQETQYF.

The rearrangement links TRBV2 to TRBJ2-1; TRBD2 agrees at 12 bases. Germline V gene lookup returns CDR1 SNHLY and CDR2 FYNNEI. Trimming cost V 7 bases and J 7 bases; bases outside gene matches: 5. The CDR3 spans 14 residues. CDR3 residues: CASKTSGSSNEQFF. The CDR3 DNA reads as TGTGCCAGCAAGACTAGCGGGAGCTCGAATGAGCAGTTCTTC.

As to this clone: Other DNA variants within this sample encode the same CDR3. This chain uses TRBV11-2 with TRBJ2-5; D gene unclear. CDR1 SGHAT and CDR2 FQNNGV come from the germline V gene. V lost 5 bases and J lost 2, with 3 bases in between. The length of the CDR3 is 11 residues. The CDR3 coding sequence is TGTGCCAGCAGCCTACAAGAGACCCAGTACTTC. Translation gives CASSLQETQYF.

The chain combines TRBV6-5 with TRBJ2-7, with D possibly being TRBD1 (5 bases). The germline V gene has CDR1 MNHEY and CDR2 SVGAGI. The CDR3 covers 10 residues. V lost 8 bases and J lost 7, with 9 bases in between. The CDR3 reads CASGAREQYF. CDR3 coding DNA: TGTGCCAGCGGGGCCCGGGAGCAGTACTTC.

The J gene is TRBJ2-7, the V gene TRBV5-6, with D possibly being TRBD1 (6 bases). CDR1 and CDR2 (germline): SGHDT, YYEEEE. This CDR3 comprises 15 residues. The V gene lost 4 bases and the J gene lost 4 bases, with 18 bases spanning the gap. The CDR3 DNA reads TGTGCCAGCAGCGCGCTACAGGGAAAAGGGTACGAGCAGTACTTC. This gives the protein CASSALQGKGYEQYF.

This chain joins TRBV18 and TRBJ1-1; 7 bases align to TRBD1. The CDR3 covers 14 residues. V gave up 4 bases and J gave up 1 base; unmatched junction bases: 3. CDR1 and CDR2 from the germline V gene are KGHSH and LQKENI. CDR3 region: CASSLTGQNTEAFF. CDR3 DNA: TGTGCCAGCTCACTGACAGGGCAGAACACTGAAGCTTTCTTT.

This clone was counted once. The V and J genes are TRBV11-3 and TRBJ2-5; 10 bases align to TRBD2. Germline values: CDR1 SGHNT, CDR2 YENEEA. This CDR3 region has 17 residues. V shed 1 base and J 1 base; nucleotides not matched to a gene: 6. In nucleotides, the CDR3 is TGTGCCAGCAGCTTAGGCGGTTCTAGCGGGAGCCAAGAGACCCAGTACTTC. This codes for CASSLGGSSGSQETQYF. The full variable domain, in which reference TRBV11-3 and TRBJ2-5 provide the parts outside the CDR3, is EAGVVQSPRYKIIEKKQPVAFWCNPISGHNTLYWYLQNLGQGPELLIRYENEEAVDDSQLPKDRFSAERLKGVDSTLKIQPAELGDSAVYLCASSLGGSSGSQETQYFGPGTRLLVL.

This clone was seen a handful of times. V gene TRBV10-1 combines with J gene TRBJ2-3; 7 nucleotides agree with TRBD1. Per the germline V gene, CDR1 is WNHNN and CDR2 is SYGVQD (reference sequence). The CDR3 runs 16 residues. Unmatched junction bases numbered 9, after V lost 2 bases and J lost 4 bases. CDR3 amino acids: CASSETWTGWADTQYF. As DNA, the CDR3 is TGCGCCAGCAGTGAGACTTGGACAGGTTGGGCAGATACGCAGTATTTT.

J is TRBJ2-1 and V is TRBV27; 11 bases are a match to TRBD2. CDR3 length equals 15 residues. Germline CDR1 and CDR2: MNHEY and SMNVEV (reference sequence). J lost 4 bases, V lost 4 bases, and 3 bases had no gene match. This CDR3 reads CASSSIAGGYNEQFF. DNA for the CDR3: TGTGCCAGCAGTTCCATAGCGGGAGGGTACAATGAGCAGTTCTTC.

The chain recombines TRBV5-4 with TRBJ2-6; D is undetermined. Trimming pared 4 bases from V and 0 bases from J, leaving 8 bases between. Germline V gene lookup returns CDR1 SGHNT and CDR2 YYREEE (reference sequence). The CDR3 is made up of 15 amino acids. This CDR3 is CASSLVPSGANVLTF. The CDR3 coding sequence is TGTGCCAGCAGCCTCGTCCCCTCTGGGGCCAACGTCCTGACTTTC.

The chain employs TRBV15 and TRBJ2-7; D may correspond to TRBD1 or TRBD2 (5 bases each). Deletions cut 0 bases from V and 3 bases from J, with 9 bases between. Germline V CDR1 and CDR2: LNHNV, YYDKDF (reference sequence). CDR3 length: 14 amino acids. CDR3 region: CATSREGGGYEQYV. The DNA of the CDR3 is TGTGCCACCAGCAGAGAAGGTGGGGGCTACGAGCAGTACGTC.

V and J are TRBV30 and TRBJ2-1; D is possibly TRBD2 (6 bases). Per the germline V gene, CDR1 is GTSNPN and CDR2 is SVGIG (reference sequence). Trimming left V 1 base short and J 9 bases short, with 16 bases between. There are 14 residues in the CDR3. CDR3 bases: TGTGCCTGGAGTGCACTAGCTGGCGGTGGTGAGCAGTTCTTC. Translated: CAWSALAGGGEQFF.

This chain uses TRBV18 with TRBJ1-4; D might be TRBD1 (6 bases). The germline V gene has CDR1 KGHSH and CDR2 LQKENI. This CDR3 contains 15 residues. The V and J ends lost 6 bases and 0 bases respectively, with 11 bases between them. CDR3 coding DNA: TGTGCCAGCTCGCCGAGACAGGCAACTAATGAAAAACTGTTTTTT. Protein: CASSPRQATNEKLFF.

This sequence joins TRBV6-1 and TRBJ2-2, with D perhaps matching TRBD2 (7 bases). Germline assignment: CDR1 MNHNS and CDR2 SASEGT. The CDR3 has 15 residues. Trimming removed 2 bases from V and 3 bases from J, with 10 bases in between. The CDR3 sequence: CASSEFGGHTGELFF. The CDR3 coding sequence is TGTGCCAGCAGTGAATTCGGGGGGCACACCGGGGAGCTGTTTTTT.

The chain links TRBV18 to TRBJ1-2, with a weak D call TRBD1 (5 bases). Trimming stripped 3 bases from V and 3 bases from J, with 8 bases between. The CDR3 runs to 13 residues. Germline CDR1 and CDR2: KGHSH and LQKENI. For the CDR3, the DNA is TGTGCCAGCTCACCGGACACCGACTATGGCTACACCTTC. Translating it yields CASSPDTDYGYTF.

The rearrangement links TRBV5-5 to TRBJ1-2, with a weak D call TRBD1 (6 bases). V was trimmed by 5 bases and J by 6 bases, leaving 14 bases between them. CDR3 length equals 13 residues. CDR1 and CDR2 from the germline V gene are SGHKS and YYEKEE (reference sequence). CDR3 sequence (DNA): TGTGCCAGCAGATCTACAGGGAACGATGGCTACACCTTC. Its translation is CASRSTGNDGYTF. The variable domain in full, with the rest retrieved from reference TRBV5-5 and TRBJ1-2, is DAGVTQSPTHLIKTRGQQVTLRCSPISGHKSVSWYQQVLGQGPQFIFQYYEKEERGRGNFPDRFSARQFPNYSSELNVNALLLGDSALYLCASRSTGNDGYTFGSGTRLTVV.

The DNA of the CDR3 is TGTGCCAGCTCAACCCGGGACACAATTACCTACAATGAGCAGTTCTTC. Translating gives CASSTRDTITYNEQFF. The gene calls are TRBV18 and TRBJ2-1, with D possibly TRBD1 on 6 matching bases. V gave up 5 bases and J gave up 2 bases, with 16 bases separating them. Germline CDR1 is KGHSH and CDR2 is LQKENI. The CDR3 contains 16 residues.

The chain uses TRBV11-2 and TRBJ2-2, with D possibly TRBD1 on 8 matching bases. The CDR3 has 15 amino acids. The germline V gene has CDR1 SGHAT and CDR2 FQNNGV. V lost 5 bases and J lost 5, with 15 bases in between. The chain's CDR3 is CASSPTGGGTGELFF. The CDR3 DNA follows: TGTGCCAGCAGCCCAACAGGGGGAGGGACCGGGGAGCTGTTTTTT.

The chain has TRBV11-1 and TRBJ1-1, with D maybe TRBD1 (5 bases). The germline gives CDR1 SGHAT, CDR2 FQDESV (reference sequence). There are 13 residues in the CDR3. Trimming shortened V by 4 bases and J by 5 bases, and 11 bases separated the two germline ends. The CDR3 sequence: CASSSGLGTEAFF. CDR3 in DNA: TGTGCCAGCAGCTCAGGGTTAGGGACTGAAGCTTTCTTT.

The rearrangement joins TRBV5-1 to TRBJ2-3, with TRBD2 matching over 13 bases. V shed 5 bases, J shed 3 bases, and the junction held 6 bases outside the gene matches. CDR3 length: 16 residues. Germline loops: CDR1 SGHRS, CDR2 YFSETQ. CDR3: CASSLRGLAGTDTQYF. The CDR3 DNA reads as TGCGCCAGCAGTCTGAGGGGACTAGCGGGGACAGATACGCAGTATTTT.

The chain is built from TRBV9 and TRBJ1-1, with 8 bases that match TRBD1. The CDR3 loop spans 14 amino acids. Germline V gene lookup returns CDR1 SGDLS and CDR2 YYNGEE. V dropped 5 bases and J dropped 5; count of bases not matched to a gene: 8. CDR3 sequence: CASSSQGAGTEAFF. The CDR3 nucleotides read TGTGCCAGCAGTTCCCAGGGGGCTGGAACTGAAGCTTTCTTT. The full variable domain, its missing parts supplied by reference TRBV9 and TRBJ1-1, is DSGVTQTPKHLITATGQRVTLRCSPRSGDLSVYWYQQSLDQGLQFLIQYYNGEERAKGNILERFSAQQFPDLHSELNLSSLELGDSALYFCASSSQGAGTEAFFGQGTRLTVV.

This clone was found once. The chain combines TRBV13 with TRBJ2-7; no clear D gene. This CDR3 has 14 residues. Germline CDR1 PRHDT, CDR2 FYEKMQ (reference sequence). The germline V and J ends were trimmed by 4 bases and 4 bases, with 14 bases remaining between them. The CDR3 DNA reads as TGTGCCAGCAGCTCCAGCGAAGATGATTACGAGCAGTACGTC. This translates into CASSSSEDDYEQYV.

The chain couples TRBV29-1 to TRBJ2-5; D unresolved. Trimming removed 5 bases at V and 2 bases at J, with 12 bases between. This CDR3 is 13 amino acids long. From germline, CDR1 is SQVTM and CDR2 ANQGSEA. The CDR3 bases are TGCAGCGTTATCGTGGCGGTTCAAGAGACCCAGTACTTC. Translation: CSVIVAVQETQYF.

The chain is built from TRBV7-8 and TRBJ2-7, with a possible D match to TRBD1 (6 bases). The CDR3 is 14 residues long. The V gene's germline CDR1 is SGHVS and CDR2 FQNEAQ. Trimming removed 3 bases from V and 0 bases from J, with 9 bases in between. The CDR3 DNA reads as TGTGCCAGCAGCTTCCGGGACAACTCCTACGAGCAGTACTTC. It translates to CASSFRDNSYEQYF.

The chain has TRBV10-3 and TRBJ2-7, with 10 bases that match TRBD2. This CDR3 comprises 15 residues. The V segment lost 0 bases and the J segment 6 bases; nucleotides outside the gene matches: 5. CDR1 and CDR2 (germline): ENHRY, SYGVKD. CDR3 DNA: TGTGCCATCAGTGAGTCCTTGGGACTAGCGAGCGAGCAGTACTTC. This codes for CAISESLGLASEQYF.

The genes are TRBV5-1 and TRBJ2-2; D is perhaps TRBD1 (5 bases). V lost 4 bases to trimming and J lost 1 base, with 8 bases between them. CDR3 length: 14 residues. The germline V gene encodes CDR1 SGHRS and CDR2 YFSETQ. CDR3: CASSVTENTGELFF. For the CDR3, the DNA is TGCGCCAGCAGCGTGACAGAGAACACCGGGGAGCTGTTTTTT.